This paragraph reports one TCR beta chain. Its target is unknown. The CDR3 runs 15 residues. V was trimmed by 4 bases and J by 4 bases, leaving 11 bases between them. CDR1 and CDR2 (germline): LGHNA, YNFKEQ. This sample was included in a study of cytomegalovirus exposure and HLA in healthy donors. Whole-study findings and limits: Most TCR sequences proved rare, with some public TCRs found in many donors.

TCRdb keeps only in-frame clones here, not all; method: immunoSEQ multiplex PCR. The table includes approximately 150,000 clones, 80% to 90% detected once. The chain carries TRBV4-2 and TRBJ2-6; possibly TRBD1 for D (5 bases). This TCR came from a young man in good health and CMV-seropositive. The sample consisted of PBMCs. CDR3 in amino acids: CASSLGAGGANVLTF. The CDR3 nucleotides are TGTGCCAGCAGCCTAGGGGCAGGAGGGGCCAACGTCCTGACTTTC.